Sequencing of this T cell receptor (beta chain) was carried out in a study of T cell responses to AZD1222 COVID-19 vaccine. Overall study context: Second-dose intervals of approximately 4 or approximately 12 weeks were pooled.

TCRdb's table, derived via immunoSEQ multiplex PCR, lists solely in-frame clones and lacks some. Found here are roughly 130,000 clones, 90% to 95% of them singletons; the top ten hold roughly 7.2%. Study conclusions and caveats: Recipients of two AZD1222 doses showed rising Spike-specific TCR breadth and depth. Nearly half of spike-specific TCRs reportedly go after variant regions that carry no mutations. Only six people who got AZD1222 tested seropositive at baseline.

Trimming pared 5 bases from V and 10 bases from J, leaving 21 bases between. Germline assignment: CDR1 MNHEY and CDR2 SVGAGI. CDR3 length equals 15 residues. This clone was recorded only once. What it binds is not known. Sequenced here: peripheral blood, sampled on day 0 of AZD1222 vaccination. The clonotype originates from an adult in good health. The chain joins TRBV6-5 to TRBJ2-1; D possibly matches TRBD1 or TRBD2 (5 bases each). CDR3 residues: CASSRWDPGLREQFF. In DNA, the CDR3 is TGTGCCAGCAGTCGCTGGGACCCTGGCCTTAGAGAGCAGTTCTTC.